The source of this T cell receptor beta chain is a study of blood T cells in healthy people across ages. This CDR3 is 12 amino acids long. Trimming shortened V by 5 bases and J by 1 base, and 2 bases separated the two germline ends. Germline CDR1 KGHSH, CDR2 LQKENI. This clonotype appeared a few times. Alongside a J-beta primer mix, a sample-barcoded 5' primer served in a second PCR lasting 7 to 11 cycles. TCRdb used MiXCR to reprocess the 5' RACE reads, holding one entry per CDR3 protein. The sample has hundreds of thousands of distinct CDR3 sequences, around 24% seen once. This same sample was also part of a study on T cells of mothers and their children. That paper adds: Sequencing got over 9 million TCR beta CDR3 reads from each mother and several million from each child.

Sequenced sample: blood. V and J are TRBV18 and TRBJ1-4; D ambiguous. This TCR was recovered from a boy aged 5-17 years in good health. The CDR3 protein is CASSETNEKLFF. For the CDR3, the DNA is TGTGCCAGCTCAGAAACTAATGAAAAACTGTTTTTT.